A selection of T cell receptor beta chains follows, all from one sample in a study of cytomegalovirus exposure and HLA in healthy donors. Only in-frame clones appear in the TCRdb table, and some are missing; sequencing was by immunoSEQ multiplex PCR. Altogether approximately 270,000 clones are present, 90% being singletons, with the ten largest covering approximately 0.34%. The sequencing input was PBMCs. These receptors all stem from a woman in her late teens or twenties in good health and CMV-seronegative. The CDR3 runs from the conserved cysteine through the conserved F or W. A D gene is named only where the DNA matches it firmly. Clone sizes are given selectively: once, few, many, or a class where the clone is expanded.

few	TRBJ1-6	-	TRBV10-3	CAIAGVDSPLHF	TGTGCCATCGCTGGAGTTGATTCACCCCTCCACTTT
-	TRBJ2-2	-	TRBV15	CATSRDGAANTGELFF	TGTGCCACCAGCAGAGATGGGGCAGCGAACACCGGGGAGCTGTTTTTT
-	TRBJ2-1	TRBD2	TRBV9	CASSVVSSGGYNEQFF	TGTGCCAGCAGCGTAGTATCTAGCGGGGGTTACAATGAGCAGTTCTTC
-	TRBJ2-7	TRBD1	TRBV7-9	CASSLGQGNYEQYF	TGTGCCAGCAGCCTTGGACAGGGCAACTACGAGCAGTACTTC
-	TRBJ2-7	-	TRBV4-3	CASSQGRSGEQYF	TGCGCCAGCAGCCAAGGAAGGAGTGGCGAGCAGTACTTC
-	TRBJ1-5	-	TRBV21-1	CASSFQNNQPQHF	TGTGCCAGCAGCTTTCAGAACAATCAGCCCCAGCATTTT
once	TRBJ1-1	-	TRBV9	CASSVGGSTEAFF	TGTGCCAGCAGCGTAGGAGGGAGCACTGAAGCTTTCTTT
once	TRBJ2-1	TRBD1	TRBV19	CASSVGQGLSSYNEQFF	TGTGCCAGTAGTGTCGGACAGGGCTTAAGCTCCTACAATGAGCAGTTCTTC
-	TRBJ1-2	-	TRBV27	CASSPSLSFYGYTF	TGTGCCAGCAGCCCGTCCTTGTCTTTCTATGGCTACACCTTC
-	TRBJ1-2	TRBD1	TRBV6-1	CASSTTGGSNYGYTF	TGTGCCAGCAGCACCACAGGGGGATCGAACTATGGCTACACCTTC
few	TRBJ1-2	TRBD1	TRBV2	CASSRDRDHYGYTF	TGTGCCAGCAGCCGGGACAGGGATCACTATGGCTACACCTTC
-	TRBJ1-1	TRBD1	TRBV2	CASSDGDRVMGAFF	TGTGCCAGCAGTGACGGGGACAGGGTTATGGGCGCTTTCTTT
-	TRBJ1-2	-	TRBV28	CASSLGQNYGYTF	TGTGCCAGCAGTTTAGGACAGAACTATGGCTACACCTTC
-	TRBJ1-2	-	TRBV25-1	CASSVDYGYTF	TGTGCCAGCAGTGTCGACTATGGCTACACCTTC
-	TRBJ2-2	TRBD1	TRBV10-3	CAIRFDRENTGELFF	TGTGCCATCAGGTTCGACAGGGAGAACACCGGGGAGCTGTTTTTT
-	TRBJ2-7	-	TRBV28	CASSPTLITYEQYF	TGTGCCAGCAGCCCTACTTTGATCACCTACGAGCAGTACTTC
-	TRBJ1-2	TRBD1	TRBV5-5	CASSRGQPNYGYTF	TGTGCCAGCAGCAGGGGACAGCCTAACTATGGCTACACCTTC
-	TRBJ1-1	-	TRBV6-6	CASSRGGTEAFF	TGTGCCAGCAGCAGAGGGGGCACTGAAGCTTTCTTT
-	TRBJ1-2	-	TRBV18	CASSPLLGSEHYGYTF	TGTGCCAGCTCACCACTCTTAGGGAGTGAGCACTATGGCTACACCTTC
once	TRBJ1-1	-	TRBV5-1	CASSSGSTEAFF	TGCGCCAGCAGCTCGGGGAGCACTGAAGCTTTCTTT
-	TRBJ1-4	-	TRBV27	CASSLRGSNEKLFF	TGTGCCAGCAGTTTACGTGGGAGTAATGAAAAACTGTTTTTT
-	TRBJ1-5	-	TRBV7-6	CASSSGGPSNQPQHF	TGTGCCAGCAGCTCCGGCGGCCCTAGCAATCAGCCCCAGCATTTT
-	TRBJ1-6	TRBD1	TRBV7-2	CASSRQGADNSPLHF	TGTGCCAGCAGCAGACAGGGGGCAGATAATTCACCCCTCCACTTT
-	TRBJ2-4	-	TRBV18	CASSPGPGQDQYF	TGTGCCAGCTCACCAGGGCCAGGGCAAGACCAATACTTC
few	TRBJ2-7	-	TRBV7-9	CASSPGTTSSYEQYF	TGTGCCAGCAGCCCCGGGACAACCAGCTCCTACGAGCAGTACTTC
-	TRBJ1-6	-	TRBV5-8	CASSRRTGSSYNSPLHF	TGTGCCAGCAGCCGAAGGACTGGGAGCTCCTATAATTCACCCCTCCACTTT
-	TRBJ2-5	TRBD2	TRBV29-1	CSVGPGGLAGAYQETQYF	TGCAGCGTCGGTCCCGGGGGACTAGCGGGGGCTTACCAAGAGACCCAGTACTTC
-	TRBJ1-2	TRBD1	TRBV5-4	CASSLAGTDRAGYTF	TGTGCCAGCAGCTTGGCCGGGACAGACCGGGCTGGCTACACCTTC
-	TRBJ1-5	-	TRBV7-9	CASSFGTTDYQPQHF	TGTGCCAGCAGCTTCGGGACAACTGACTATCAGCCCCAGCATTTT
-	TRBJ2-3	TRBD2	TRBV4-2	CASSQEPLAGATDTQYF	TGTGCCAGCAGCCAAGAACCACTAGCGGGGGCAACAGATACGCAGTATTTT
-	TRBJ2-5	-	TRBV27	CASSERVFAETQYF	TGTGCCAGCAGCGAGAGGGTGTTTGCGGAGACCCAGTACTTC
-	TRBJ1-2	TRBD1	TRBV5-6	CASSLGWGNRGLGYTF	TGTGCCAGCAGCTTGGGATGGGGGAACAGGGGGCTTGGCTACACCTTC
-	TRBJ2-1	TRBD1	TRBV19	CASSSWGTDFYNEQFF	TGTGCCAGTAGTTCTTGGGGGACAGATTTTTACAATGAGCAGTTCTTC
-	TRBJ1-6	TRBD1	TRBV5-1	CASSMGQGHSPLHF	TGCGCCAGCAGCATGGGACAGGGCCATTCACCCCTCCACTTT
-	TRBJ1-3	TRBD1	TRBV28	CASRGQVLSSAYSGNTIYF	TGTGCCAGCAGGGGACAGGTCCTATCCAGCGCCTACTCTGGAAACACCATATATTTT
-	TRBJ2-3	-	TRBV5-4	CASSPMIGSGTDTQYF	TGTGCCAGCAGCCCAATGATAGGAAGCGGGACAGATACGCAGTATTTT
-	TRBJ1-2	-	TRBV4-3	CASSQGRQDRTAVLYGYTF	TGCGCCAGCAGCCAGGGTAGACAAGACAGGACGGCAGTCCTGTATGGCTACACCTTC
once	TRBJ2-5	TRBD2	TRBV6-5	CASSSSGLVETQYF	TGTGCCAGCAGTTCTAGCGGGTTGGTGGAGACCCAGTACTTC
-	TRBJ2-7	TRBD2	TRBV28	CASSLPLLQRGSSYEQYF	TGTGCCAGCAGTTTACCGCTGCTTCAGCGGGGCTCCTCCTACGAGCAGTACTTC
-	TRBJ2-2	-	TRBV4-1	CASNREWGPANTGELFF	TGCGCCAGCAACCGTGAGTGGGGGCCCGCGAACACCGGGGAGCTGTTTTTT
-	TRBJ2-2	TRBD1	TRBV27	CASRAKGAVRAGELFF	TGTGCCAGCAGGGCAAAGGGGGCAGTCCGGGCCGGGGAGCTGTTTTTT
-	TRBJ2-7	TRBD2	TRBV6-5	CASNSGGKRYEQYF	TGTGCCAGCAATAGCGGGGGGAAACGCTACGAGCAGTACTTC
-	TRBJ2-2	TRBD2	TRBV29-1	CSVASSGKNTGELFF	TGCAGCGTTGCCTCTAGCGGGAAGAACACCGGGGAGCTGTTTTTT